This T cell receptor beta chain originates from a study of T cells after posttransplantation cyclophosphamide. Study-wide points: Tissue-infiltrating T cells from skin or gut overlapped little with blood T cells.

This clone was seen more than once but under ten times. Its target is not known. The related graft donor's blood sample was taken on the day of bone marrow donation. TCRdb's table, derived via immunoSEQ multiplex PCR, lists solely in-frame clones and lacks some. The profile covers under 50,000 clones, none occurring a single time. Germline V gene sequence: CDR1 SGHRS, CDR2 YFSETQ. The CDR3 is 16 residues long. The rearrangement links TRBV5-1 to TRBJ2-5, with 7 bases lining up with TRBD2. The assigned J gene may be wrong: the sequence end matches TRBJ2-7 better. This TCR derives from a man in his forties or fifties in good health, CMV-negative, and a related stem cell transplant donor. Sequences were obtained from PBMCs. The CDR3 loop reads CASSLGYTGGGYEQYF. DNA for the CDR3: TGCGCCAGCAGCTTAGGGTACACGGGAGGAGGCTACGAGCAGTACTTC.